Presented here are 32 T cell receptor beta chains from one specimen sequenced in a study of blood T cell repertoires in COVID-19. Libraries were prepared by immunoSEQ multiplex PCR; TCRdb keeps only in-frame clonotypes and omits some of them. Of about 160,000 clones detected, 85% to 90% appear once; the ten largest clones hold approximately 4%. Sequences were obtained from peripheral blood. All receptors come from a woman in her seventies with acute or convalescent COVID-19.

The chain has TRBV5-1 and TRBJ1-5; tentatively, D is TRBD1 (6 bases). CDR3 length: 14 amino acids. V was shortened by 0 bases and J by 10 bases, with 14 bases between the two germline ends. Looked up from germline, CDR1 is SGHRS and CDR2 is YFSETQ. CDR3 residues: CASSLDNRVGPQHF. The DNA of the CDR3 is TGCGCCAGCAGCTTGGATAACAGGGTTGGCCCCCAGCATTTT.

V usage is TRBV3-1 (or the pseudogene TRBV3-2) and J usage is TRBJ1-5, with 9 bases aligning to TRBD1. The V and J ends lost 4 bases and 4 bases, in that order; junction bases with no gene match: 2. Looked up from germline, CDR1 is LGHDT and CDR2 is YNNKEL (reference sequence). The CDR3 contains 14 residues. As DNA, the CDR3 is TGTGCCAGCAGCCCGGGGACAGGGAATCAGCCCCAGCATTTT. Its protein is CASSPGTGNQPQHF.

The rearrangement joins TRBV30 to TRBJ2-3, with TRBD2 matching 9 bases. CDR1 and CDR2 (germline): GTSNPN, SVGIG (reference sequence). CDR3 length: 17 residues. The trim removed 0 bases at V and 0 bases at J, leaving 7 bases unmatched. DNA for the CDR3: TGTGCCTGGAGTGTACGTCCTAGCGGGGCTAGCACAGATACGCAGTATTTT. Translation gives CAWSVRPSGASTDTQYF.

This chain joins TRBV2 and TRBJ1-1, with 9 bases lining up with TRBD1. The CDR3 contains 17 residues. Germline values: CDR1 SNHLY, CDR2 FYNNEI. Trimming cost V 0 bases and J 2 bases; bases outside gene matches: 7. The CDR3 sequence is CASSEADGTGRNTEAFF. CDR3 coding DNA: TGTGCCAGCAGTGAAGCCGACGGGACAGGGAGAAACACTGAAGCTTTCTTT. Based on the CDR3 plus reference TRBV2 and TRBJ1-1, the full variable domain is EPEVTQTPSHQVTQMGQEVILRCVPISNHLYFYWYRQILGQKVEFLVSFYNNEISEKSEIFDDQFSVERPDGSNFTLKIRSTKLEDSAMYFCASSEADGTGRNTEAFFGQGTRLTVV.

This clone was observed a single time. The chain is built from TRBV7-8 and TRBJ1-5; a weak D match, TRBD1 (5 bases). The CDR3 contains 15 residues. V was trimmed by 5 bases and J by 0 bases, leaving 11 bases between them. Germline V lookup: CDR1 SGHVS, CDR2 FQNEAQ. The CDR3 here is CASSTGRGSNQPQHF. DNA for the CDR3: TGTGCCAGCAGCACGGGGCGGGGTAGCAATCAGCCCCAGCATTTT.

CDR3 residues: CASTEVGTEAFF. The CDR3 nucleotides are TGCGCCAGCACGGAGGTGGGCACTGAAGCTTTCTTT. The rearrangement uses TRBV5-1 and TRBJ1-1, with D unresolved. Germline CDR1 is SGHRS and CDR2 is YFSETQ. The CDR3 has 12 amino acids. V was trimmed by 6 bases and J by 4 bases, leaving 10 bases between them. The entire variable domain, with the rest obtained from reference TRBV5-1 and TRBJ1-1, is as follows: KAGVTQTPRYLIKTRGQQVTLSCSPISGHRSVSWYQQTPGQGLQFLFEYFSETQRNKGNFPGRFSGRQFSNSRSEMNVSTLELGDSALYLCASTEVGTEAFFGQGTRLTVV.

The chain couples TRBV10-3 to TRBJ1-3; 9 nucleotides align to TRBD1. Germline V lookup: CDR1 ENHRY, CDR2 SYGVKD. The CDR3 loop spans 15 amino acids. The junction had 6 bases not matched to a gene; V was cut back by 6 bases and J by 3 bases. The CDR3, as DNA: TGTGCCATCAGGGGACAGGGAACCTTTGGAAACACCATATATTTT. Protein sequence: CAIRGQGTFGNTIYF.

V and J are TRBV27 and TRBJ1-1; D is uncertain. Germline V gene lookup returns CDR1 MNHEY and CDR2 SMNVEV (reference sequence). The CDR3 consists of 14 residues. V lost 6 bases to trimming and J lost 5 bases, with 16 bases between them. CDR3 sequence: CASSVHAGRTEAFF. In DNA form, the CDR3 reads TGTGCCAGCAGCGTCCATGCGGGGAGGACTGAAGCTTTCTTT.

The gene calls are TRBV10-3 and TRBJ2-3, with D uncertain. Germline V gene data show CDR1 as ENHRY and CDR2 as SYGVKD. This CDR3 has 12 amino acids. V shed 4 bases and J shed 4 bases, with 6 bases lying between them. CDR3 DNA sequence: TGTGCCATCAGTGGAACTGCAGATACGCAGTATTTT. This gives the protein CAISGTADTQYF.

The rearrangement joins TRBV2 to TRBJ1-2, with D maybe TRBD1 (6 bases). The germline V and J ends were trimmed by 1 base and 8 bases, with 11 bases remaining between them. Germline CDR1 SNHLY, CDR2 FYNNEI. The length of the CDR3 is 13 residues. The CDR3 here is CASSEDRAYGYTF. The CDR3 DNA sequence: TGTGCCAGCAGTGAAGACAGGGCCTACGGCTACACCTTC.

The V call is TRBV28, the J call TRBJ1-4, with 7 bases lining up with TRBD1. Germline CDR1 reads MDHEN; CDR2 reads SYDVKM. The CDR3 sequence is 16 residues long. Unmatched junction bases numbered 15, after V lost 7 bases and J lost 7 bases. The CDR3 bases are TGTGCCAGCACCTTGGGAGGTCGAGGGGGCGGTGAAAAACTGTTTTTT. Encoded protein: CASTLGGRGGGEKLFF. Variable domain in full (rest from reference TRBV28 and TRBJ1-4): DVKVTQSSRYLVKRTGEKVFLECVQDMDHENMFWYRQDPGLGLRLIYFSYDVKMKEKGDIPEGYSVSREKKERFSLILESASTNQTSMYLCASTLGGRGGGEKLFFGSGTQLSVL.

The rearrangement links TRBV4-2 to TRBJ2-3; TRBD2 matches 8 bases. The CDR3 is 16 residues long. J was trimmed by 3 bases and V by 1 base; bases with no gene match: 6. Germline V gene sequence: CDR1 LGHNA, CDR2 YNFKEQ. Here the CDR3 reads CASSQAGTRGTDTQYF. The DNA of the CDR3 is TGTGCCAGCAGCCAAGCCGGGACTAGGGGGACAGATACGCAGTATTTT.

The chain is built from TRBV5-1 and TRBJ1-6, with D unclear. The CDR3 contains 16 residues. Germline V gene data show CDR1 as SGHRS and CDR2 as YFSETQ. Trimming removed 0 bases from V and 8 bases from J, with 15 bases in between. The CDR3 spells CASSLAPAREHSPLHF. In DNA, the CDR3 is TGCGCCAGCAGCTTGGCCCCTGCCCGGGAGCATTCACCCCTCCACTTT. The full variable domain, its missing parts supplied by reference TRBV5-1 and TRBJ1-6, is KAGVTQTPRYLIKTRGQQVTLSCSPISGHRSVSWYQQTPGQGLQFLFEYFSETQRNKGNFPGRFSGRQFSNSRSEMNVSTLELGDSALYLCASSLAPAREHSPLHFGNGTRLTVT.

CDR3 loop: CASSLDLFKASVRSGYTF. CDR3 bases: TGTGCCAGCAGCTTAGACCTTTTTAAAGCCAGCGTTAGATCTGGCTACACCTTC. This rearrangement joins TRBV7-9 to TRBJ1-2; the D is unclear. V was cut by 1 base and J by 7 bases, with 25 bases left in between. The CDR3 consists of 18 residues. Germline-derived CDR1 and CDR2 are SEHNR and FQNEAQ (reference sequence).

The chain joins TRBV7-3 to TRBJ2-1; D is unresolved. The CDR3 extends over 16 amino acids. The V gene's germline CDR1 is SGHTA and CDR2 FQGTGA. Trimming removed 1 base at V and 7 bases at J, with 17 bases between. CDR3 protein: CASSLKTSRSQNEQFF. CDR3 DNA sequence: TGTGCCAGCAGCTTAAAAACCTCCCGGAGCCAAAATGAGCAGTTCTTC.

J is TRBJ2-5 and V is TRBV6-5; 9 bases agree with TRBD1. The CDR3 runs to 13 residues. Germline values: CDR1 MNHEY, CDR2 SVGAGI. Trimming removed 2 bases from V and 9 bases from J; junction bases left unmatched: 4. The DNA of the CDR3 is TGTGCCAGCAGTTACGGACAGGGGAGGTCCCAGTACTTC. It yields the protein CASSYGQGRSQYF.

The J gene is TRBJ1-2, the V gene TRBV28; possibly TRBD1 for D (5 bases). The germline V and J ends were trimmed by 4 bases and 6 bases, with 21 bases remaining between them. The CDR3 contains 16 residues. Germline V gives CDR1 MDHEN, CDR2 SYDVKM. CDR3 DNA: TGTGCCAGCAGTTCCCCCGGGGGTAATTCGTACGATGGCTACACCTTC. It encodes CASSSPGGNSYDGYTF.

The CDR3 region is CASSPSRGTGELFF. In DNA, the CDR3 is TGTGCCAGCTCACCTAGCAGGGGCACCGGGGAGCTGTTTTTT. V is TRBV18 and J is TRBJ2-2; D might be TRBD1 (6 bases). Germline CDR1 and CDR2: KGHSH and LQKENI. The CDR3 runs 14 residues. V was cut by 3 bases and J by 4 bases, with 9 bases left in between.

V usage is TRBV10-3 and J usage is TRBJ1-3; D gene ambiguous. The ends were cut back, 4 bases at V and 4 bases at J, with 5 bases in the middle. Germline assignment: CDR1 ENHRY and CDR2 SYGVKD. This CDR3 contains 12 residues. The CDR3 spells CAISGAGNTIYF. The CDR3 DNA reads as TGTGCCATCAGTGGAGCAGGAAACACCATATATTTT.

J is TRBJ2-7 and V is TRBV21-1; TRBD1, the table's D call, lacks a check against the DNA. TRBV21-1 is a pseudogene. The CDR3 length is 15 residues. As DNA, the CDR3 is TGTGCCAGCAGCAAAAGGGGCGGAACGAACTACGAGCAGTACTTC. Its protein is CASSKRGGTNYEQYF.

The chain has TRBV10-2 and TRBJ2-7, with 8 bases identical to TRBD1. Germline values: CDR1 WSHSY, CDR2 SAAADI. CDR3 length equals 15 residues. V lost 2 bases, J lost 7 bases, and 10 bases stayed unmatched. DNA for the CDR3: TGCGCCAGCAGTGAGACTAGGACAGGGATGAGGGAGCAGTACTTC. Translating it yields CASSETRTGMREQYF.

The CDR3 spells CSVVDRGNTIYF. In nucleotides, the CDR3 is TGCAGCGTGGTTGACAGGGGAAACACCATATATTTT. The genes are TRBV29-1 and TRBJ1-3, with D possibly matching TRBD1 (6 bases). Germline V gene lookup returns CDR1 SQVTM and CDR2 ANQGSEA. The CDR3 has 12 residues. Trimming took off 6 bases at V and 4 bases at J, with 10 bases between the two ends. Based on the CDR3 plus reference TRBV29-1 and TRBJ1-3, the full variable domain is SAVISQKPSRDICQRGTSLTIQCQVDSQVTMMFWYRQQPGQSLTLIATANQGSEATYESGFVIDKFPISRPNLTFSTLTVSNMSPEDSSIYLCSVVDRGNTIYFGEGSWLTVV.

The chain combines TRBV30 with TRBJ2-5, with D possibly being TRBD1 (6 bases). V was shortened by 0 bases and J by 1 base, with 15 bases between the two germline ends. Per germline, CDR1 GTSNPN and CDR2 SVGIG (reference sequence). The CDR3 length is 16 residues. The CDR3 loop is CAWSVQDSYSQETQYF. The CDR3 DNA sequence: TGTGCCTGGAGTGTACAGGACAGTTATAGCCAAGAGACCCAGTACTTC.

V gene TRBV5-1 combines with J gene TRBJ1-2; possibly TRBD1 for D (5 bases). Germline lookup yields CDR1 SGHRS and CDR2 YFSETQ. This CDR3 is 14 amino acids long. The V gene lost 1 base and the J gene lost 6 bases, with 13 bases spanning the gap. CDR3 bases: TGCGCCAGCAGCTTGTCTCAGGGAACAAATGGCTACACCTTC. This encodes CASSLSQGTNGYTF.

DNA of the CDR3: TGTGCCAGTAGTACGAAAGCGGGGGCCTTCTCTGGGGCCAACGTCCTGACTTTC. Translating it yields CASSTKAGAFSGANVLTF. This chain connects TRBV19 to TRBJ2-6; 8 bases match TRBD2. Per germline, CDR1 LNHDA and CDR2 SQIVND (reference sequence). This CDR3 contains 18 residues. J lost 0 bases, V lost 4 bases, and 8 bases had no gene match.

The chain links TRBV3-1 (or the pseudogene TRBV3-2) to TRBJ1-1; D might be TRBD1 (6 bases). Trimming took off 3 bases at V and 4 bases at J, with 12 bases between the two ends. The CDR3 is made up of 14 amino acids. The germline CDR1 and CDR2 sequences are LGHDT and YNNKEL (reference sequence). The CDR3 region has the DNA TGTGCCAGCAGCCAGTACAGGGTCGGCACTGAAGCTTTCTTT. It encodes CASSQYRVGTEAFF.

The rearrangement links TRBV5-6 to TRBJ1-2, with 7 nucleotides matching TRBD1. Germline CDR1 reads SGHDT; CDR2 reads YYEEEE. This CDR3 is 15 amino acids long. With V trimmed by 0 bases and J by 12 bases, 14 bases remained unmatched. In DNA form, the CDR3 reads TGTGCCAGCAGCTTGGCCGGGACAGTCCCGTCTTATCACACCTTC. This encodes CASSLAGTVPSYHTF.

This clone has a single count. V gene TRBV28 combines with J gene TRBJ1-1; TRBD1 might be the D (5 bases). Trimming removed 8 bases from V and 6 bases from J, with 13 bases in between. This CDR3 has 12 residues. In germline, CDR1 is MDHEN, CDR2 SYDVKM. The CDR3 region has the DNA TGTGCCAGCGGGGGGAAGTGGTCTGAAGCTTTCTTT. Translation gives CASGGKWSEAFF. Full variable domain (outside the CDR3, taken from reference TRBV28 and TRBJ1-1): DVKVTQSSRYLVKRTGEKVFLECVQDMDHENMFWYRQDPGLGLRLIYFSYDVKMKEKGDIPEGYSVSREKKERFSLILESASTNQTSMYLCASGGKWSEAFFGQGTRLTVV.

The V gene is TRBV2, the J gene TRBJ2-1; the D gene is possibly TRBD1 (7 bases). With 8 bases removed from V and 7 bases from J, the gap between germline ends came to 15 bases. The CDR3 is 13 residues long. Germline CDR1 is SNHLY and CDR2 is FYNNEI. CDR3 residues: CASGLAGGNEQFF. The CDR3 DNA sequence: TGTGCCAGCGGTCTTGCAGGGGGGAATGAGCAGTTCTTC. Full variable domain (outside the CDR3, taken from reference TRBV2 and TRBJ2-1): EPEVTQTPSHQVTQMGQEVILRCVPISNHLYFYWYRQILGQKVEFLVSFYNNEISEKSEIFDDQFSVERPDGSNFTLKIRSTKLEDSAMYFCASGLAGGNEQFFGPGTRLTVL.

V is TRBV11-2 and J is TRBJ2-1; 7 bases match TRBD1. The CDR3 covers 16 residues. The V and J ends lost 5 bases and 0 bases, in that order; junction bases with no gene match: 7. CDR1 SGHAT and CDR2 FQNNGV come from the germline V gene. CDR3 amino acids: CASSRLQGSSYNEQFF. The CDR3 DNA sequence: TGTGCCAGCAGCCGACTACAGGGGAGCTCCTACAATGAGCAGTTCTTC.

This chain links TRBV5-1 with TRBJ2-2; D call uncertain. The CDR3 is 15 amino acids. V lost 2 bases to trimming and J lost 0 bases, with 8 bases between them. CDR1 and CDR2 (germline): SGHRS, YFSETQ. The CDR3 region is CASSLGGSNTGELFF. In nucleotides, the CDR3 is TGCGCCAGCAGCTTAGGCGGATCGAACACCGGGGAGCTGTTTTTT.

The V call is TRBV7-9, the J call TRBJ1-1, with D possibly being TRBD1 (5 bases). Germline V lookup: CDR1 SEHNR, CDR2 FQNEAQ (reference sequence). This CDR3 is built from 15 residues. Trimming cost V 2 bases and J 2 bases, with 12 bases left between them. The CDR3 protein is CASSLKGEGNTEAFF. The CDR3, as DNA: TGTGCCAGCAGCTTAAAAGGGGAGGGTAACACTGAAGCTTTCTTT.